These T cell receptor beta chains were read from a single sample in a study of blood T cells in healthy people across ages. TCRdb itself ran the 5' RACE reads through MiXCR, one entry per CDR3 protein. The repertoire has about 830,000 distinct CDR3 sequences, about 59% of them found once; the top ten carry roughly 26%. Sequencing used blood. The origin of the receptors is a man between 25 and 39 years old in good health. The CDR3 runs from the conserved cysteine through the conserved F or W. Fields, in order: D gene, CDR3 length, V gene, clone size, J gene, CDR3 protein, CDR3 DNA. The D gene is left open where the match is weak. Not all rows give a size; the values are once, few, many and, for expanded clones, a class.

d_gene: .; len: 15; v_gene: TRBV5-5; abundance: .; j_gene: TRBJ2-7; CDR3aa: CASSLTGTQSYEQYF; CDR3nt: TGTGCCAGCAGCTTGACCGGGACACAGTCCTACGAGCAGTACTTC
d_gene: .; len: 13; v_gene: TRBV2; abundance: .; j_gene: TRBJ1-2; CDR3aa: CASGEGGVYGYTF; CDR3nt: TGTGCCAGTGGAGAGGGGGGGGTCTATGGCTACACCTTC
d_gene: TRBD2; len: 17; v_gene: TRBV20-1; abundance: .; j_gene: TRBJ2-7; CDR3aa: CSARGGSGGVRSYEQYF; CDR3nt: TGCAGTGCTAGAGGGGGTAGCGGGGGGGTTCGCTCCTACGAGCAGTACTTC
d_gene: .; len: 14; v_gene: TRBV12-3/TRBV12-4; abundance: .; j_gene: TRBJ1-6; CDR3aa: CASSFRGGDSPLHF; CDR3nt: TGTGCCAGCAGTTTCCGCGGGGGTGATTCACCCCTCCACTTT
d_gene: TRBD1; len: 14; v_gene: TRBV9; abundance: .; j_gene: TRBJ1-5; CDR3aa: CASSVSGGGEPQHF; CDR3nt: TGTGCCAGCAGCGTATCAGGGGGAGGGGAGCCCCAGCATTTT
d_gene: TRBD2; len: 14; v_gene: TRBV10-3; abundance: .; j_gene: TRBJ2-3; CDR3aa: CAITGTSNSDTQYF; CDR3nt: TGTGCCATCACCGGGACTAGCAATTCAGATACGCAGTATTTT
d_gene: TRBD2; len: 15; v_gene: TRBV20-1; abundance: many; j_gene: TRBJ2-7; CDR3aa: CSARRGLESNYEQYF; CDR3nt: TGCAGTGCTAGACGAGGACTAGAATCGAACTACGAGCAGTACTTC
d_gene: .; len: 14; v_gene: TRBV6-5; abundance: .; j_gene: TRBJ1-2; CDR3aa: CASSSLSGNYGYTF; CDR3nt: TGTGCCAGCAGTTCCCTGAGTGGCAACTATGGCTACACCTTC
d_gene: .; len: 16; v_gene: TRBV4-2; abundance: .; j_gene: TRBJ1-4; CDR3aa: CASSPTDPTTNEKLFF; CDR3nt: TGTGCCAGCAGCCCGACAGACCCGACAACTAATGAAAAACTGTTTTTT
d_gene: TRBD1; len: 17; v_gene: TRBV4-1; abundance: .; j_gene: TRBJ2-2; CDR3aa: CASSRGPGQGSSGELFF; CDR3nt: TGCGCCAGCAGCCGGGGGCCAGGACAGGGATCTAGCGGGGAGCTGTTTTTT
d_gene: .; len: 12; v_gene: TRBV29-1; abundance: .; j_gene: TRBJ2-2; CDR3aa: CSVRVYTGELFF; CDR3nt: TGCAGCGTTAGAGTCTACACCGGGGAGCTGTTTTTT
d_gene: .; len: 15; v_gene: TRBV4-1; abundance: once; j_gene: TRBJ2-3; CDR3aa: CASSQPLVVADTQYF; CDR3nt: TGCGCCAGCAGCCAGCCATTGGTCGTCGCAGATACGCAGTATTTT
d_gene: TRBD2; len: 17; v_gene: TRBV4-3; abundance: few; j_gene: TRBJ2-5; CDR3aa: CASSPGLAGAFQETQYF; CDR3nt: TGCGCCAGCAGCCCTGGACTAGCGGGGGCCTTCCAAGAGACCCAGTACTTC
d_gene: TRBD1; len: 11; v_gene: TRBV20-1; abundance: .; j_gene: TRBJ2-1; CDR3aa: CSALQGIEQFF; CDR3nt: TGCAGTGCTCTACAGGGGATTGAGCAGTTCTTC
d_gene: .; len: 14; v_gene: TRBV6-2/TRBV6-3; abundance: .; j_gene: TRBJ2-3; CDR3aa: CASSPKRGTDTQYF; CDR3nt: TGTGCCAGCAGTCCGAAGCGGGGCACAGATACGCAGTATTTT
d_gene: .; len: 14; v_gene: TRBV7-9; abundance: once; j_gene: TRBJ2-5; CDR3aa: CASSLDQDQETQYF; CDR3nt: TGTGCCAGCAGCTTAGATCAAGACCAAGAGACCCAGTACTTC
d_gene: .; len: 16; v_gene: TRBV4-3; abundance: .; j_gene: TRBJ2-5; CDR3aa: CASSQGLFGTQEAQYF; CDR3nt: TGCGCCAGCAGCCAAGGACTATTTGGGACCCAAGAGGCCCAGTACTTC
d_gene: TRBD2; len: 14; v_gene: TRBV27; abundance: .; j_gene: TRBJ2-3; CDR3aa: CASSLATSGDTQYF; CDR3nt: TGTGCCAGCAGTTTAGCCACTAGCGGGGATACGCAGTATTTT
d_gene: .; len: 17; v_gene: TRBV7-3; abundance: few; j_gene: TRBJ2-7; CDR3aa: CASSLIQGLSISYEQYF; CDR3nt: TGTGCCAGCAGCTTAATCCAGGGACTCTCTATTTCCTACGAGCAGTACTTC
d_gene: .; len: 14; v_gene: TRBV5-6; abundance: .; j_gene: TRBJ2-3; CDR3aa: CASSLGSGIDTQYF; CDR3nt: TGTGCCAGCAGCTTGGGGTCAGGGATAGATACGCAGTATTTT
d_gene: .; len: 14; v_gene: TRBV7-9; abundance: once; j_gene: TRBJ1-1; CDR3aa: CASSPRAKDTEAFF; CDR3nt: TGTGCCAGCAGCCCCAGGGCTAAGGACACTGAAGCTTTCTTT
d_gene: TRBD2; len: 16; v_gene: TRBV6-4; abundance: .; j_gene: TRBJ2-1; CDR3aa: CASSRGGGMENNERFF; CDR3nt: TGTGCCAGCAGCCGCGGCGGGGGTATGGAGAATAATGAGCGGTTCTTC
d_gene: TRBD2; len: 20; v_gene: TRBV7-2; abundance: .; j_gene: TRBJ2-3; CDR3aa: CASSLSPGTSGGAPGGTQYF; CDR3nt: TGTGCCAGCAGCTTATCCCCCGGGACTAGCGGGGGTGCCCCGGGAGGGACGCAGTATTTT
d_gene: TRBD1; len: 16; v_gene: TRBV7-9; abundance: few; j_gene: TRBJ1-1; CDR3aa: CASSTHNRGLGTEAFF; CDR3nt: TGTGCCAGCAGCACACACAACAGGGGGCTGGGGACTGAAGCTTTCTTT
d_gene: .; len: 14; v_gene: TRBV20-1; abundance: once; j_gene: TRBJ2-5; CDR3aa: CSANRDTNQETQYF; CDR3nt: TGCAGTGCAAACCGTGACACGAACCAAGAGACCCAGTACTTC
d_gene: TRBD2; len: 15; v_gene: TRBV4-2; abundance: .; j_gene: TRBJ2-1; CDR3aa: CASSPGLATSNEQFF; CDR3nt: TGTGCCAGCAGCCCCGGACTAGCGACCTCAAATGAGCAGTTCTTC
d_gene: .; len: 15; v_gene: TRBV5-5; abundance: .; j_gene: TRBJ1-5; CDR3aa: CASSPTGTTNQPQHF; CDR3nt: TGTGCCAGCAGCCCCACCGGGACAACAAATCAGCCCCAGCATTTT
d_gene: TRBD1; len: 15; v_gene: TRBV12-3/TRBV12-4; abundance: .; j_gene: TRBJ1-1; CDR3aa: CTSSFRGLGYTEAFF; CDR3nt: TGTACCAGCAGTTTCAGGGGGCTGGGGTACACTGAAGCTTTCTTT
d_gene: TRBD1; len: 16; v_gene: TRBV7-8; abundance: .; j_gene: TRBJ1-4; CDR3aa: CASSPKRTGIYEKLFF; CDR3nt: TGTGCCAGCAGCCCCAAAAGGACAGGGATCTATGAAAAACTGTTTTTT
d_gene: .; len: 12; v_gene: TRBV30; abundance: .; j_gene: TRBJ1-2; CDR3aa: CAWETGPHGYTF; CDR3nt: TGTGCCTGGGAGACAGGTCCCCATGGCTACACCTTC
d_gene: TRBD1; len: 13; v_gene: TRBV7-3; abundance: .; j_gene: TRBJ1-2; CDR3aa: CASSSQGSHGYTF; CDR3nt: TGTGCCAGCAGCTCACAGGGGAGTCATGGCTACACCTTC
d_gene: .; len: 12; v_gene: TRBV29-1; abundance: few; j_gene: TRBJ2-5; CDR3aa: CSVVAIQETQYF; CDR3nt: TGCAGCGTTGTGGCCATCCAAGAGACCCAGTACTTC
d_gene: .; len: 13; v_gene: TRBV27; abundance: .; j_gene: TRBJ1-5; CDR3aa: CASSWNFDQPQHF; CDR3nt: TGTGCCAGCAGTTGGAACTTCGATCAGCCCCAGCATTTT
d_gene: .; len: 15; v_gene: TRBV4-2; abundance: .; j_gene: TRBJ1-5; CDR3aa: CASSQDQETWQPQHF; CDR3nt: TGTGCCAGCAGCCAAGATCAAGAAACCTGGCAGCCCCAGCATTTT
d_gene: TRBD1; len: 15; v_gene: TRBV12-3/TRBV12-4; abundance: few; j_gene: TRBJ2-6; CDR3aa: CASSVRGPGANVLTF; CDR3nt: TGTGCCAGCAGTGTCAGGGGGCCCGGGGCCAACGTCCTGACTTTC
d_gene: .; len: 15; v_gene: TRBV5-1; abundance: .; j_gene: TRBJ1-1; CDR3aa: CASSYRRGMNTEAFF; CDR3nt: TGCGCCAGCAGCTACCGCCGAGGAATGAACACTGAAGCTTTCTTT
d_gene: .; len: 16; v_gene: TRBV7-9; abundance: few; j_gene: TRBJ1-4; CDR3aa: CASSLTGGGPNEKLFF; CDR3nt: TGTGCCAGCAGCTTAACGGGAGGAGGTCCTAATGAAAAACTGTTTTTT
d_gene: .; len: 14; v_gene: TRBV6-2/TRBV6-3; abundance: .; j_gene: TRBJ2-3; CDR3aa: CASSYSRTSDTQYF; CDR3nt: TGTGCCAGCAGTTACTCTCGCACATCAGATACGCAGTATTTT
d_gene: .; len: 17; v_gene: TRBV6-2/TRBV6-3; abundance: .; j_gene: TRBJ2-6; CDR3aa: CASNSRAGDSGANVLTF; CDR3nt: TGTGCCAGCAACAGCCGGGCAGGGGACTCTGGGGCCAACGTCCTGACTTTC